These T cell receptor beta chains were read from a single sample in a study of T cell responses to AZD1222 COVID-19 vaccine. The data were produced by immunoSEQ multiplex PCR, yet TCRdb's version contains in-frame clones alone and is incomplete. Here the sample spans some 100,000 clones, 80% to 90% being singletons. Sample: peripheral blood, taken on day 0 of AZD1222 vaccination. These receptors were obtained from an adult in good health. CDR3s include the opening cysteine and the closing phenylalanine or tryptophan. D genes are given only for firm matches. Size is omitted from some rows. Given values are once, few, many or a class for expanded clones.

D gene: TRBD2
V gene: TRBV9
clone size: once
J gene: TRBJ2-3
CDR3 DNA: TGTGCCAGCAGCCCAGGCGGGGGAACTACAGATACGCAGTATTTT
CDR3 protein: CASSPGGGTTDTQYF

D gene: .
V gene: TRBV7-2
clone size: .
J gene: TRBJ2-2
CDR3 DNA: TGTGCCAGCAGCTTAGTGAGGCAGTCCGGGGAGCTGTTTTTT
CDR3 protein: CASSLVRQSGELFF

D gene: TRBD1
V gene: TRBV4-3
clone size: .
J gene: TRBJ1-5
CDR3 DNA: TGCGCCAGCAGCCAAGGGAGGACAGGGAATCAGCCCCAGCATTTT
CDR3 protein: CASSQGRTGNQPQHF

D gene: .
V gene: TRBV9
clone size: .
J gene: TRBJ1-2
CDR3 DNA: TGTGCCAGCAGCGGTCAGGGAAGTTTCTATGGCTACACCTTC
CDR3 protein: CASSGQGSFYGYTF

D gene: TRBD1
V gene: TRBV29-1
clone size: .
J gene: TRBJ2-1
CDR3 DNA: TGCAGCGTTCGGACAGGACTCAATGAGCAGTTCTTC
CDR3 protein: CSVRTGLNEQFF

D gene: TRBD1
V gene: TRBV28
clone size: .
J gene: TRBJ1-2
CDR3 DNA: TGTGCCAGCAGTTTTGGGCAGGGGGCGCGAGATGGCTACACCTTC
CDR3 protein: CASSFGQGARDGYTF

D gene: .
V gene: TRBV6-5
clone size: .
J gene: TRBJ1-1
CDR3 DNA: TGTGCCAGCACCCTGCGACCCGGAACTTCTGCTTTCTTT
CDR3 protein: CASTLRPGTSAFF

D gene: TRBD1
V gene: TRBV6-4
clone size: .
J gene: TRBJ2-1
CDR3 DNA: TGTGCCAGCAGTGACTCAGGGGGCCCCTACAATGAGCAGTTCTTC
CDR3 protein: CASSDSGGPYNEQFF

D gene: .
V gene: TRBV18
clone size: once
J gene: TRBJ1-5
CDR3 DNA: TGTGCCAGCTCACCCCGCCAGGGCACCAATCAGCCCCAGCATTTT
CDR3 protein: CASSPRQGTNQPQHF

D gene: .
V gene: TRBV3-1/TRBV3-2
clone size: .
J gene: TRBJ1-4
CDR3 DNA: TGTGCCAGCAGCCAATCTGACAGCGAAAAACTGTTTTTT
CDR3 protein: CASSQSDSEKLFF

D gene: TRBD2
V gene: TRBV7-2
clone size: .
J gene: TRBJ2-1
CDR3 DNA: TGTGCCAGCAGCTTAGAGGGGACTAGTGGAATATATGAGCAGTTCTTC
CDR3 protein: CASSLEGTSGIYEQFF

D gene: .
V gene: TRBV20-1
clone size: .
J gene: TRBJ2-3
CDR3 DNA: TGCAGTGCTAGTAAAGCAGATACGCAGTATTTT
CDR3 protein: CSASKADTQYF

D gene: .
V gene: TRBV19
clone size: .
J gene: TRBJ2-2
CDR3 DNA: TGTGCCAGTAGTATAGGGACCCACGGGGAGCTGTTTTTT
CDR3 protein: CASSIGTHGELFF

D gene: TRBD1
V gene: TRBV5-1
clone size: .
J gene: TRBJ1-2
CDR3 DNA: TGCGCCAGCACCAACGACGGGACAGCCGGGCTCGGCTACACCTTC
CDR3 protein: CASTNDGTAGLGYTF

D gene: TRBD1
V gene: TRBV3-1/TRBV3-2
clone size: .
J gene: TRBJ1-1
CDR3 DNA: TGTGCCAGCAGCCAACCGGGACAGGGGACTGAAGCTTTCTTT
CDR3 protein: CASSQPGQGTEAFF

D gene: TRBD1
V gene: TRBV7-9
clone size: .
J gene: TRBJ1-6
CDR3 DNA: TGTGCCAGCAGCGAAGGGGGCAGCAATTCACCCCTCCACTTT
CDR3 protein: CASSEGGSNSPLHF

D gene: .
V gene: TRBV6-5
clone size: .
J gene: TRBJ2-2
CDR3 DNA: TGTGCCAGCAAACGCCCAGGGAACACCGGGGAGCTGTTTTTT
CDR3 protein: CASKRPGNTGELFF

D gene: .
V gene: TRBV18
clone size: .
J gene: TRBJ1-2
CDR3 DNA: TGTGCCAGCTCACCACAAAAGGCGCCTGGTAATGGCTACACCTTC
CDR3 protein: CASSPQKAPGNGYTF

D gene: .
V gene: TRBV4-3
clone size: .
J gene: TRBJ1-2
CDR3 DNA: TGCGCCAGCAGCCAAGAGAGGAGGGAAAGGGGTGGCTACACCTTC
CDR3 protein: CASSQERRERGGYTF

D gene: .
V gene: TRBV7-8
clone size: .
J gene: TRBJ1-1
CDR3 DNA: TGTGCCAGCAGCGTCACAGGGATGAACACTGAAGCTTTCTTT
CDR3 protein: CASSVTGMNTEAFF

D gene: .
V gene: TRBV7-2
clone size: .
J gene: TRBJ2-5
CDR3 DNA: TGTGCCAGCAGCTCAAACCAGGGTTTAATAGCAGAGACCCAGTACTTC
CDR3 protein: CASSSNQGLIAETQYF

D gene: .
V gene: TRBV18
clone size: .
J gene: TRBJ1-1
CDR3 DNA: TGTGCCAGCTCACCGACGAAAACAGTAAGCGCTGAAGCTTTCTTT
CDR3 protein: CASSPTKTVSAEAFF

D gene: .
V gene: TRBV7-9
clone size: .
J gene: TRBJ1-1
CDR3 DNA: TGTGCCAGCAGCCCTGACGCTCTGTTTGGAGCTTTCTTT
CDR3 protein: CASSPDALFGAFF

D gene: .
V gene: TRBV12-3/TRBV12-4
clone size: .
J gene: TRBJ1-2
CDR3 DNA: TGTGCCAGCAGTTTAGGAATTAACTATGGCTACACCTTC
CDR3 protein: CASSLGINYGYTF

D gene: .
V gene: TRBV10-3
clone size: .
J gene: TRBJ2-5
CDR3 DNA: TGTGCCATCGCCCGGGACAAGCAAGAGACCCAGTACTTC
CDR3 protein: CAIARDKQETQYF

D gene: TRBD1
V gene: TRBV6-2/TRBV6-3
clone size: .
J gene: TRBJ1-2
CDR3 DNA: TGTGCCAGCAGTTACTCGGGACAGATTTATGGCTACACCTTC
CDR3 protein: CASSYSGQIYGYTF

D gene: .
V gene: TRBV3-1/TRBV3-2
clone size: .
J gene: TRBJ1-5
CDR3 DNA: TGTGCCAGCAGCCAAGTAGGTGGTTCCCGGAGCAATCAGCCCCAGCATTTT
CDR3 protein: CASSQVGGSRSNQPQHF

D gene: .
V gene: TRBV9
clone size: .
J gene: TRBJ2-2
CDR3 DNA: TGTGCCAGCAGCGTATACGCGAACACCGGGGAGCTGTTTTTT
CDR3 protein: CASSVYANTGELFF

D gene: .
V gene: TRBV6-5
clone size: .
J gene: TRBJ1-3
CDR3 DNA: TGTGCCAGCAGTTACACTTGGGGTATAACTGGAAACACCATATATTTT
CDR3 protein: CASSYTWGITGNTIYF

D gene: .
V gene: TRBV10-3
clone size: .
J gene: TRBJ1-2
CDR3 DNA: TGTGCCATCAGTGGGGCGGCCTATGGCTACACCTTC
CDR3 protein: CAISGAAYGYTF

D gene: TRBD2
V gene: TRBV19
clone size: few
J gene: TRBJ2-3
CDR3 DNA: TGTGCCAGTAGTATAAGGGTACTAGCGGGGAGCACAGATACGCAGTATTTT
CDR3 protein: CASSIRVLAGSTDTQYF

D gene: .
V gene: TRBV20-1
clone size: .
J gene: TRBJ2-7
CDR3 DNA: TGCAGTGCCCGACCTGCTTACGAGCAGTACTTC
CDR3 protein: CSARPAYEQYF

D gene: .
V gene: TRBV3-1/TRBV3-2
clone size: .
J gene: TRBJ2-5
CDR3 DNA: TGTGCCAGCAGCCCAGGGGGGGAGGTGGGGACCCAGTACTTC
CDR3 protein: CASSPGGEVGTQYF

D gene: .
V gene: TRBV5-4
clone size: .
J gene: TRBJ2-3
CDR3 DNA: TGTGCCAGCAGCCCGGAGGGTGGGAACCCCACAGATACGCAGTATTTT
CDR3 protein: CASSPEGGNPTDTQYF

D gene: .
V gene: TRBV5-4
clone size: .
J gene: TRBJ2-7
CDR3 DNA: TGTGCCAGCAGCGTGGCCCGCGACGAGCAGTACTTC
CDR3 protein: CASSVARDEQYF

D gene: TRBD1
V gene: TRBV7-3
clone size: .
J gene: TRBJ1-6
CDR3 DNA: TGTGCCAGCAGCTTAACGGGGCCGGGACAGGGCTATTCACCCCTCCACTTT
CDR3 protein: CASSLTGPGQGYSPLHF

D gene: TRBD1
V gene: TRBV7-2
clone size: .
J gene: TRBJ1-4
CDR3 DNA: TGTGCCAGCAGTTATTCAGACAGGGGGCACGAAAAACTGTTTTTT
CDR3 protein: CASSYSDRGHEKLFF

D gene: .
V gene: TRBV7-9
clone size: .
J gene: TRBJ1-2
CDR3 DNA: TGTGCCAGCAGCCAGCACGAGTATGGCTACACCTTC
CDR3 protein: CASSQHEYGYTF

D gene: .
V gene: TRBV28
clone size: .
J gene: TRBJ2-1
CDR3 DNA: TGTGCCAGCAGTTTCGGTGAACCCCCAGGGGAGCAGTTCTTC
CDR3 protein: CASSFGEPPGEQFF

D gene: .
V gene: TRBV9
clone size: few
J gene: TRBJ1-6
CDR3 DNA: TGTGCCAGCAGCCCAGCCCCCTTTTATAATTCACCCCTCCACTTT
CDR3 protein: CASSPAPFYNSPLHF